Presented here are 21 T cell receptor beta chains from one specimen sequenced in a study of T cell repertoires and HLA-DP antigens. Their target antigens are unknown. Assay: immunoSEQ multiplex PCR; the TCRdb copy retains only in-frame clones and omits some. Among around 90,000 clones listed, more than 75% were seen once. Sequenced sample: CD4+ T cells from PBMCs. These receptors were taken from a man over 45 in good health and CMV-seronegative.

The V gene is TRBV7-9, the J gene TRBJ1-5, with TRBD1 as a possible D gene (5 bases). Trimming cost V 5 bases and J 4 bases, with 15 bases left between them. The CDR3 is 15 residues long. The germline V gene has CDR1 SEHNR and CDR2 FQNEAQ (reference sequence). CDR3 in DNA: TGTGCCAGCAGCGCGACGGGGGGATGGAATCAGCCCCAGCATTTT. Amino acid sequence: CASSATGGWNQPQHF.

The rearrangement joins TRBV28 to TRBJ1-5; tentative D call: TRBD1 (5 bases). The germline gives CDR1 MDHEN, CDR2 SYDVKM. V was pared by 2 bases and J by 4 bases, with 12 bases between. CDR3 length equals 15 residues. The CDR3 DNA follows: TGTGCCAGCAGTTTAGGGGGGGGAGGTAATCAGCCCCAGCATTTT. It translates to CASSLGGGGNQPQHF.

The CDR3 sequence is CASRALAGNSYNEQFF. The CDR3 DNA follows: TGTGCCAGCAGGGCACTAGCGGGAAACTCCTACAATGAGCAGTTCTTC. J is TRBJ2-1 and V is TRBV2; 10 nucleotides agree with TRBD2. The CDR3 runs to 16 residues. Germline V gene sequence: CDR1 SNHLY, CDR2 FYNNEI. J was trimmed by 0 bases and V by 6 bases; bases with no gene match: 5.

V gene TRBV16 combines with J gene TRBJ1-5; D gene ambiguous. This CDR3 comprises 13 residues. The V end was cut by 2 bases, the J end by 3 bases, with 5 bases between. Germline assignment: CDR1 KGHSY and CDR2 FQNENV. This CDR3 reads CASSQQANQPQHF. The CDR3 DNA reads TGTGCCAGCAGCCAACAGGCCAATCAGCCCCAGCATTTT.

The V gene is TRBV6-5, the J gene TRBJ2-2, with D possibly matching TRBD2 (6 bases). The CDR3 has 14 residues. The V gene's germline CDR1 is MNHEY and CDR2 SVGAGI. V was clipped by 6 bases and J by 1 base, with 9 bases between them. The CDR3 region is CASRPGVNTGELFF. In nucleotides, the CDR3 is TGTGCCAGCAGACCGGGGGTGAACACCGGGGAGCTGTTTTTT.

This clone was recorded a few times. The V call is TRBV5-5, the J call TRBJ1-6; D may be TRBD1 (5 bases). Germline V gene data show CDR1 as SGHKS and CDR2 as YYEKEE (reference sequence). Trimming cost V 4 bases and J 5 bases, with 10 bases left between them. CDR3 length equals 14 residues. For the CDR3, the DNA is TGTGCCAGCAGCACGGGACGGGATAATTCACCCCTCCACTTT. This codes for CASSTGRDNSPLHF.

V gene TRBV20-1 combines with J gene TRBJ1-2; D unresolved. The CDR3 totals 10 residues. V gave up 6 bases and J gave up 1 base, with 3 bases separating them. Germline CDR1 and CDR2: DFQATT and SNEGSKA (reference sequence). The CDR3 DNA follows: TGCAGTGCCAATAACTATGGCTACACCTTC. Amino acids: CSANNYGYTF.

V is TRBV7-9 and J is TRBJ1-1; D uncertain. Germline CDR1 is SEHNR and CDR2 is FQNEAQ (reference sequence). Trimming took 1 base from V and 5 from J, leaving 8 bases between them. This CDR3 has 13 amino acids. CDR3 DNA sequence: TGTGCCAGCAGCTTAGGAGGGTTAACTGAAGCTTTCTTT. It translates to CASSLGGLTEAFF. Full variable domain (outside the CDR3, taken from reference TRBV7-9 and TRBJ1-1): DTGVSQNPRHKITKRGQNVTFRCDPISEHNRLYWYRQTLGQGPEFLTYFQNEAQLEKSRLLSDRFSAERPKGSFSTLEIQRTEQGDSAMYLCASSLGGLTEAFFGQGTRLTVV.

The CDR3 DNA is TGCGCCACCTCAGAGACACTTAACTATGGCTACACCTTC. Its protein is CATSETLNYGYTF. This chain connects TRBV5-1 to TRBJ1-2; no clear D. Looked up from germline, CDR1 is SGHRS and CDR2 is YFSETQ. There are 13 residues in the CDR3. V gave up 9 bases and J gave up 1 base, with 13 bases separating them.

This rearrangement joins TRBV5-1 to TRBJ2-6; D might be TRBD1 (6 bases). Trimming left V 2 bases short and J 0 bases short, with 15 bases between. The V gene's germline CDR1 is SGHRS and CDR2 YFSETQ. The CDR3 sequence is 18 residues long. Here the CDR3 reads CASSLQQGAVSGANVLTF. CDR3 coding DNA: TGCGCCAGCAGCTTACAACAGGGCGCGGTCTCTGGGGCCAACGTCCTGACTTTC.

The V and J genes are TRBV5-4 and TRBJ2-7, with TRBD1 matching 10 bases. The CDR3 is made up of 14 amino acids. With 4 bases clipped from V and 4 bases from J, the junction kept 5 bases outside the gene matches. In germline, CDR1 is SGHNT, CDR2 YYREEE (reference sequence). The DNA of the CDR3 is TGTGCCAGCAGCAGGCGGGACAGGGGTTACGAGCAGTACTTC. It specifies CASSRRDRGYEQYF.

CDR3 sequence reads: CASSDSPMGQGNTGELFF. As DNA, the CDR3 is TGTGCCAGCAGTGACAGCCCTATGGGGCAGGGGAACACCGGGGAGCTGTTTTTT. The chain joins TRBV6-4 to TRBJ2-2, with D possibly being TRBD1 (5 bases). The length of the CDR3 is 18 residues. Germline CDR1 is MRHNA and CDR2 is SNTAGT. V shed 2 bases and J shed 1 base, with 17 bases lying between them.

This clone was seen once. J is TRBJ2-6 and V is TRBV28, with TRBD2 as a possible D gene (5 bases). Per the germline V gene, CDR1 is MDHEN and CDR2 is SYDVKM. This CDR3 has 13 residues. The V end was cut by 8 bases, the J end by 0 bases, with 5 bases between. The CDR3 DNA reads as TGTGCCAGCCGGGGCTCTGGGGCCAACGTCCTGACTTTC. This translates into CASRGSGANVLTF.

The chain carries TRBV7-3 and TRBJ2-3; D gene unclear. The CDR3 extends over 14 amino acids. V lost 3 bases, J lost 1 base, and 8 bases lay in between. Germline V gives CDR1 SGHTA, CDR2 FQGTGA. This CDR3 reads CASSFGMGTDTQYF. The CDR3 DNA reads as TGTGCCAGCAGCTTCGGCATGGGCACAGATACGCAGTATTTT.

The V call is TRBV28, the J call TRBJ2-1; D is possibly TRBD1 (7 bases). Germline CDR1 is MDHEN and CDR2 is SYDVKM. The CDR3 contains 16 residues. The ends were cut back, 1 base at V and 9 bases at J, with 19 bases in the middle. The CDR3 here is CASSLSEGAVEGEQFF. CDR3 DNA: TGTGCCAGCAGTTTATCGGAGGGGGCCGTTGAGGGTGAGCAGTTCTTC. The entire variable domain, with the rest obtained from reference TRBV28 and TRBJ2-1, is as follows: DVKVTQSSRYLVKRTGEKVFLECVQDMDHENMFWYRQDPGLGLRLIYFSYDVKMKEKGDIPEGYSVSREKKERFSLILESASTNQTSMYLCASSLSEGAVEGEQFFGPGTRLTVL.

The rearrangement uses TRBV2 and TRBJ2-7; 11 nucleotides line up with TRBD2. Germline loops: CDR1 SNHLY, CDR2 FYNNEI. The trim removed 5 bases at V and 4 bases at J, leaving 4 bases unmatched. This CDR3 has 14 residues. DNA of the CDR3: TGTGCCAGCAGTCTAGCGGGGGGCAGGTACGAGCAGTACTTC. Translating gives CASSLAGGRYEQYF.

The chain carries TRBV2 and TRBJ1-5; 7 positions agree with TRBD1. The V gene end was trimmed by 7 bases and the J gene end by 6 bases; junction bases not matched to a gene: 9. Germline V CDR1 and CDR2: SNHLY, FYNNEI. There are 14 residues in the CDR3. The CDR3 protein is CASTLDRAGQPQHF. CDR3 in DNA: TGTGCCAGCACCCTAGACAGGGCCGGTCAGCCCCAGCATTTT.

In the case of this clone: A read error may produce the germline difference seen at one junction end. The gene calls are TRBV30 and TRBJ2-3, with 16 nucleotides matching TRBD2. Germline CDR1 reads GTSNPN; CDR2 reads SVGIG (reference sequence). The CDR3 loop spans 13 amino acids. The CDR3 coding sequence is TGTACCTGGGGACTAGCGGGGGGGGATACGCAGTATTTT. It codes for CTWGLAGGDTQYF.

This chain joins TRBV11-2 and TRBJ1-5, with D uncertain. This CDR3 has 15 residues. CDR1 and CDR2 from the germline V gene are SGHAT and FQNNGV. V lost 5 bases to trimming and J lost 5 bases, with 16 bases between them. The CDR3, as DNA: TGTGCCAGCAGCCGCTCCTGGGGAGTTGATCAGCCCCAGCATTTT. Amino acid sequence: CASSRSWGVDQPQHF.

The chain carries TRBV10-3 and TRBJ1-5, with D unresolved. Trimming removed 10 bases from V and 3 bases from J, with 10 bases in between. The germline V gene encodes CDR1 ENHRY and CDR2 SYGVKD. This CDR3 comprises 12 residues. The CDR3 region has the DNA TGTGCCACCGGTTATGACAATCAGCCCCAGCATTTT. Residues: CATGYDNQPQHF.

The V and J genes are TRBV28 and TRBJ2-7, with 9 bases lining up with TRBD1. The CDR3 has 17 residues. The V and J ends lost 7 bases and 7 bases, in that order; junction bases with no gene match: 20. The germline V gene encodes CDR1 MDHEN and CDR2 SYDVKM. The CDR3 bases are TGTGCCAGCACCCCCCTGGCGTGGACAGGGGCGTTTTTGGAGCAGTACTTC. It specifies CASTPLAWTGAFLEQYF.